A single sample is the source of the 19 T cell receptor beta chains below, sequenced in a study of blood T cell repertoires in COVID-19. Only in-frame clones appear in the TCRdb table, and some are missing; sequencing was by immunoSEQ multiplex PCR. The table records 80,000 to 100,000 clones, around 83% of them present only once. Sequencing was performed on peripheral blood. These receptors were collected from a woman older than 75 in a cohort sampled during active or convalescent COVID-19.

A remark on this clone: The sample holds other DNA sequences that translate to the same CDR3. The gene calls are TRBV5-1 and TRBJ2-2, with 8 bases aligning to TRBD1. CDR3 length: 14 amino acids. From germline, CDR1 is SGHRS and CDR2 YFSETQ. Trimming at V came to 7 bases and at J to 1 base, leaving 3 bases not matched to a gene. The CDR3 here is CASDRGLNTGELFF. CDR3 sequence (DNA): TGCGCCAGCGACAGGGGCTTGAACACCGGGGAGCTGTTTTTT.

The V call is TRBV2, the J call TRBJ1-2, with D possibly matching TRBD1 (6 bases). Germline-derived CDR1 and CDR2 are SNHLY and FYNNEI. The CDR3 covers 13 residues. Trimming removed 6 bases at V and 7 bases at J, with 15 bases between. The CDR3 nucleotides read TGTGCCAGCAGGACCGAACAGGGTTTTGGCTACACCTTC. Translating gives CASRTEQGFGYTF.

The rearrangement links TRBV6-5 to TRBJ2-7, with a tentative D call TRBD2 (6 bases). The V and J ends lost 6 bases and 9 bases respectively, with 15 bases between them. The germline V gene has CDR1 MNHEY and CDR2 SVGAGI. CDR3 length: 12 amino acids. The CDR3 loop is CASSLDYRGQYF. The CDR3 DNA reads TGTGCCAGCAGCTTGGACTACCGGGGGCAGTACTTC.

V usage is TRBV21-1 and J usage is TRBJ2-7; the table's D call TRBD2 went unverified against the DNA. TRBV21-1 is marked as a pseudogene. The CDR3 is 16 amino acids. The CDR3 protein is CASSKVVASGRPEQYV. CDR3 DNA: TGTGCCAGCAGCAAAGTGGTCGCTAGCGGGAGGCCCGAGCAGTACGTC.

This clone was observed a few times. The rearrangement links TRBV20-1 to TRBJ1-1; D might be TRBD1 (5 bases). The CDR3 is 14 residues long. Germline V CDR1 and CDR2: DFQATT, SNEGSKA (reference sequence). V was trimmed by 3 bases and J by 6 bases, leaving 17 bases between them. The DNA for the CDR3 is TGCAGTGCTAGTCCCTATCAGGGTCGTCCTGAAGCTTTCTTT. It yields the protein CSASPYQGRPEAFF.

The V and J genes are TRBV18 and TRBJ1-2; 7 nucleotides match TRBD1. V lost 2 bases to trimming and J lost 2 bases; unmatched junction nucleotides: 5. Germline V gene data show CDR1 as KGHSH and CDR2 as LQKENI. The CDR3 has 15 amino acids. The CDR3 here is CASSPTGAANYGYTF. The CDR3 DNA follows: TGTGCCAGCTCACCAACAGGGGCAGCCAACTATGGCTACACCTTC.

The chain uses TRBV15 and TRBJ1-4; TRBD1 aligns across 9 bases. The CDR3 is made up of 17 amino acids. J was trimmed by 4 bases and V by 2 bases; bases with no gene match: 8. Germline assignment: CDR1 LNHNV and CDR2 YYDKDF (reference sequence). The CDR3 coding sequence is TGTGCCACCAGCAGATCCCCACAGGGGGCCTATAATGAAAAACTGTTTTTT. Translated, it gives CATSRSPQGAYNEKLFF.

Written as DNA, the CDR3 is TGTGCCAGCAGCAAAGGACTAGCGGGAGTTTTTCCGAACTACGAGCAGTACGTC. This gives the protein CASSKGLAGVFPNYEQYV. The chain combines TRBV21-1 with TRBJ2-7; the table names TRBD2, a call not compared with the DNA. TRBV21-1 is a pseudogene segment. The CDR3 covers 18 residues.

V gene TRBV3-1 (or the pseudogene TRBV3-2) combines with J gene TRBJ2-1; the match to TRBD2 covers 8 bases. This CDR3 spans 16 amino acids. Germline lookup yields CDR1 LGHDT and CDR2 YNNKEL (reference sequence). With 3 bases clipped from V and 6 bases from J, the junction kept 10 bases outside the gene matches. The CDR3 here is CASSQRAGAVANEQFF. CDR3 in DNA: TGTGCCAGCAGCCAGAGAGCGGGAGCGGTCGCCAATGAGCAGTTCTTC.

The chain is built from TRBV7-8 and TRBJ2-5, with D possibly matching TRBD1 (6 bases). Germline CDR1 is SGHVS and CDR2 is FQNEAQ. The length of the CDR3 is 16 residues. V gave up 4 bases and J gave up 2 bases, with 17 bases separating them. The CDR3 reads CASSSTGDIRQETQYF. CDR3 nucleotide sequence: TGTGCCAGCAGCTCCACCGGGGACATTAGACAAGAGACCCAGTACTTC.

The gene calls are TRBV5-1 and TRBJ2-1; 10 nucleotides line up with TRBD2. This CDR3 has 18 amino acids. Looked up from germline, CDR1 is SGHRS and CDR2 is YFSETQ. Losses at the gene ends were 5 bases for V and 1 base for J; bases not matched to a gene: 12. This CDR3 reads CASSFRAGGPSSYNEQFF. The CDR3 DNA is TGCGCCAGCAGTTTTCGAGCGGGAGGGCCCTCGTCCTACAATGAGCAGTTCTTC.

This clone was recorded once. The J gene is TRBJ2-3, the V gene TRBV6-6, with D possibly TRBD2 on 6 matching bases. Germline V gene sequence: CDR1 MNHNY, CDR2 SVGAGI (reference sequence). This CDR3 has 15 amino acids. The V end lost 6 bases, the J end lost 2 bases, and 15 bases lay between the germline ends. The CDR3 nucleotides are TGTGCCAGCAGCCTGGGACTCCAGATCACAGATACGCAGTATTTT. Amino acids: CASSLGLQITDTQYF.

The V gene is TRBV3-1 (or the pseudogene TRBV3-2), the J gene TRBJ2-2; 9 bases agree with TRBD2. The V gene's germline CDR1 is LGHDT and CDR2 YNNKEL (reference sequence). The CDR3 length is 14 residues. V shed 6 bases and J 3 bases; nucleotides not matched to a gene: 2. DNA for the CDR3: TGTGCCAGCAGACGACTAGCGGACACCGGGGAGCTGTTTTTT. It encodes CASRRLADTGELFF.

The chain uses TRBV16 and TRBJ1-2, with D hard to call. There are 15 residues in the CDR3. With 0 bases removed from V and 2 bases from J, the gap between germline ends came to 10 bases. Germline-derived CDR1 and CDR2 are KGHSY and FQNENV. CDR3: CASSQSGGQNYGYTF. The CDR3 DNA follows: TGTGCCAGCAGCCAATCGGGTGGGCAGAACTATGGCTACACCTTC.

This clone came up once. V usage is TRBV12-5 and J usage is TRBJ2-1; 14 nucleotides align to TRBD2. In germline, CDR1 is LGHNT, CDR2 FRNRAP. The CDR3 runs to 15 residues. V lost 7 bases to trimming and J lost 9 bases; unmatched junction nucleotides: 8. CDR3 sequence reads: CASAAGLAGVGEQFF. The CDR3 DNA follows: TGTGCTAGTGCCGCGGGACTAGCGGGAGTGGGTGAGCAGTTCTTC. Full variable domain (outside the CDR3, taken from reference TRBV12-5 and TRBJ2-1): DARVTQTPRHKVTEMGQEVTMRCQPILGHNTVFWYRQTMMQGLELLAYFRNRAPLDDSGMPKDRFSAEMPDATLATLKIQPSEPRDSAVYFCASAAGLAGVGEQFFGPGTRLTVL.

The J gene is TRBJ1-1, the V gene TRBV27; a weak D match, TRBD1 (5 bases). CDR3 length: 14 residues. Between the trimmed V and J ends, which lost 3 bases and 0 bases, there was a span of 8 bases. Germline V gene lookup returns CDR1 MNHEY and CDR2 SMNVEV (reference sequence). CDR3 protein: CASSFGGLNTEAFF. CDR3 coding DNA: TGTGCCAGCAGTTTCGGGGGGTTGAACACTGAAGCTTTCTTT.

A single count supports this clone. Germline and junction disagree at one end, which may indicate a read error. This chain links TRBV7-7 with TRBJ2-1; weak D call: TRBD1 (6 bases). Germline V gene data show CDR1 as SSHAT and CDR2 as FNYEAQ (reference sequence). The CDR3 length is 11 residues. Here the CDR3 reads CASSSGDEQFF. DNA for the CDR3: TGTGCTAGCAGCTCAGGGGATGAGCAGTTCTTC.

The chain has TRBV6-5 and TRBJ1-2, with 7 positions matching TRBD1. This CDR3 is built from 14 residues. Germline assignment: CDR1 MNHEY and CDR2 SVGAGI. With V trimmed by 5 bases and J by 4 bases, 7 bases remained unmatched. This chain's CDR3 is CASSRQGSLYGYTF. The CDR3 nucleotides are TGTGCCAGCAGTCGACAGGGAAGTCTCTATGGCTACACCTTC.

This rearrangement joins TRBV7-8 to TRBJ1-2, with D maybe TRBD1 (6 bases). CDR1 and CDR2 from the germline V gene are SGHVS and FQNEAQ. Trimming shortened V by 5 bases and J by 6 bases, and 16 bases separated the two germline ends. CDR3 length: 14 amino acids. The CDR3 coding sequence is TGTGCCAGCAGCCCTGGGACACCACCAAATGGCTACACCTTC. Translated, it gives CASSPGTPPNGYTF.